A selection of T cell receptor beta chains follows, all from one sample in a study of sequential checkpoint blockade in melanoma. TCRdb's table, derived via immunoSEQ multiplex PCR, lists solely in-frame clones and lacks some. Of about 24,000 clones listed, almost 85% are singletons. The sample in question was CD8+ T cells sorted from blood (inferred from file names), obtained from a patient given nivolumab and ipilimumab in sequence. The receptors come from a human donor with melanoma. Both conserved end residues are trimmed from each CDR3. Fields, in order: J gene, clone size, D gene, V gene, CDR3 protein. D genes are given only for firm matches. Expanded clones are given a class, and other clones once, few, many or no size at all.

J: TRBJ2-2
size: NA
D: TRBD1
V: TRBV5-4
CDR3: ASSRNRGNTGELF

J: TRBJ1-1
size: once
D: TRBD1
V: TRBV19
CDR3: ASSNRGHTEAF

J: TRBJ2-7
size: NA
D: NA
V: TRBV5-1
CDR3: ASSPDTYEQY

J: TRBJ2-5
size: NA
D: NA
V: TRBV4-2
CDR3: ASSREPGQETQY

J: TRBJ1-1
size: NA
D: NA
V: TRBV29-1
CDR3: SVVNVQVKAF

J: TRBJ2-3
size: NA
D: TRBD2
V: TRBV28
CDR3: ASSLGLAESTDTQY

J: TRBJ2-2
size: NA
D: TRBD2
V: TRBV11-2
CDR3: ASSPRTSGGTGELF

J: TRBJ1-2
size: once
D: TRBD1
V: TRBV30
CDR3: AWSVSLSGQGFGYT

J: TRBJ2-7
size: NA
D: TRBD1
V: TRBV27
CDR3: ASSVLRTGGWEQY

J: TRBJ1-2
size: NA
D: NA
V: TRBV15
CDR3: ATSRDRLTYGYT

J: TRBJ1-6
size: once
D: TRBD1
V: TRBV2
CDR3: ASRRTGAFYNSPLH

J: TRBJ2-7
size: NA
D: TRBD1
V: TRBV28
CDR3: ASSLQGVRSYEQY

J: TRBJ2-5
size: NA
D: NA
V: TRBV2
CDR3: ASQLDKRLETQY

J: TRBJ2-7
size: NA
D: NA
V: TRBV5-1
CDR3: ASSLAGHSYEQY

J: TRBJ2-5
size: NA
D: NA
V: TRBV6-6
CDR3: ASSSMDTQETQY

J: TRBJ2-2
size: NA
D: TRBD1
V: TRBV19
CDR3: ASSYRGVGELF

J: TRBJ2-4
size: NA
D: TRBD1
V: TRBV28
CDR3: ASNSAGQGRIQY

J: TRBJ2-7
size: NA
D: TRBD1
V: TRBV19
CDR3: ASSIFPGQGAYEQY

J: TRBJ1-1
size: few
D: NA
V: TRBV18
CDR3: ASSPPNFANTEAF

J: TRBJ2-3
size: NA
D: TRBD2
V: TRBV2
CDR3: ASSVGSGSNTDTQY

J: TRBJ1-5
size: NA
D: NA
V: TRBV21-1
CDR3: ASSNADRTHSNQPQH

J: TRBJ2-1
size: once
D: TRBD1
V: TRBV5-1
CDR3: ASSLAGQPYNEQF

J: TRBJ1-1
size: NA
D: NA
V: TRBV19
CDR3: ASRYLLGQDNTEAF

J: TRBJ2-1
size: NA
D: NA
V: TRBV5-1
CDR3: ASSLPQGGNEQF

J: TRBJ2-7
size: NA
D: NA
V: TRBV28
CDR3: ASSLAGLGSYEQY

J: TRBJ2-2
size: NA
D: NA
V: TRBV7-8
CDR3: ASSPEARTFFTGELF

J: TRBJ2-1
size: NA
D: TRBD2
V: TRBV6-1
CDR3: ASNLGLAGVSEQF

J: TRBJ2-7
size: NA
D: TRBD2
V: TRBV15
CDR3: ATSRDRGLAGVPTYEQY

J: TRBJ2-7
size: few
D: TRBD1
V: TRBV5-4
CDR3: ASSLVGQGTYEQY

J: TRBJ1-2
size: once
D: NA
V: TRBV6-5
CDR3: ASSYVRGSSYGYT

J: TRBJ1-1
size: few
D: NA
V: TRBV18
CDR3: ASSPEAGLNTEAF

J: TRBJ1-1
size: NA
D: NA
V: TRBV5-1
CDR3: ASSLDGQILNTEAF

J: TRBJ2-1
size: few
D: TRBD1
V: TRBV6-5
CDR3: ASSPGTGDYNEQF

J: TRBJ1-3
size: NA
D: NA
V: TRBV4-3
CDR3: ASSQDRAAGNTIY

J: TRBJ2-7
size: NA
D: NA
V: TRBV6-1
CDR3: ASKELPYEQY

J: TRBJ2-2
size: NA
D: NA
V: TRBV5-1
CDR3: ASSLENRVTGELF

J: TRBJ2-7
size: NA
D: TRBD2
V: TRBV10-3
CDR3: AISESLLAGGGSYEQY

J: TRBJ2-2
size: NA
D: NA
V: TRBV30
CDR3: AWTKTIYREAGELF

J: TRBJ1-2
size: NA
D: NA
V: TRBV27
CDR3: ASSLKQINYGYT

J: TRBJ1-2
size: NA
D: TRBD1
V: TRBV27
CDR3: ASSLSNRGWGYT

J: TRBJ2-1
size: NA
D: TRBD2
V: TRBV5-1
CDR3: ATSLLGLAAYNEQF

J: TRBJ1-6
size: NA
D: TRBD1
V: TRBV7-3
CDR3: ASSLTGDNSPLH

J: TRBJ1-6
size: NA
D: TRBD1
V: TRBV2
CDR3: ASQRPHIGTGVRNSPLH

J: TRBJ2-7
size: few
D: TRBD2
V: TRBV19
CDR3: ASSPGLDSYEQY

J: TRBJ2-1
size: NA
D: NA
V: TRBV4-2
CDR3: ASSPFRGKDNNEQF

J: TRBJ1-6
size: few
D: NA
V: TRBV28
CDR3: ASSPTGFSYNSPLH

J: TRBJ1-1
size: NA
D: NA
V: TRBV5-1
CDR3: ASSLPREGEAF

J: TRBJ2-1
size: NA
D: TRBD2
V: TRBV27
CDR3: ASSLFGLAEDNEQF

J: TRBJ1-2
size: NA
D: TRBD1
V: TRBV18
CDR3: ASSPGSVTGPYGYT

J: TRBJ2-1
size: once
D: TRBD1
V: TRBV7-6
CDR3: ASSTFTGGDREHEQF

J: TRBJ1-1
size: NA
D: TRBD1
V: TRBV6-6
CDR3: ASTPGGTHTEAF